The rows below give T cell receptor beta chains drawn from one sample of a study of early stage breast cancer tumors. The data were produced by immunoSEQ multiplex PCR, yet TCRdb's version contains in-frame clones alone and is incomplete. The table has around 28,000 clones, approximately 75% seen once; the top ten hold around 35%. Sequenced: blood. The receptors were sampled from a person in their fifties with breast cancer. Both conserved end residues are part of each CDR3. The order of the fields is V gene, clone size, J gene, D gene, CDR3 DNA, CDR3 protein. A D gene is named only where the DNA matches it firmly. The size entry is marked missing in some rows and otherwise reads once, few, many or a size class.

TRBV4-1	medium-sized	TRBJ1-1	-	TGCGCCAGCAGCCAAGATTGGAGGTCTGAAGCTTTCTTT	CASSQDWRSEAFF
TRBV28	-	TRBJ2-1	TRBD2	TGTGCCAGCAGTCCACCCAAGGGTAGCGGGAGTAGGTACAATGAGCAGTTCTTC	CASSPPKGSGSRYNEQFF
TRBV10-3	-	TRBJ2-7	TRBD2	TGTGCCATCAGTAAACAGCGGGAGCCTGTCTACGAGCAGTACTTC	CAISKQREPVYEQYF
TRBV5-6	few	TRBJ2-7	TRBD2	TGTGCCAGCAGCTTGGGTAGCGGGTACGAGCAGTACTTC	CASSLGSGYEQYF
TRBV6-1	-	TRBJ1-2	TRBD1	TGTGCCAGCAGTACAGGGGAGGGGTATGGCTACACCTTC	CASSTGEGYGYTF
TRBV27	once	TRBJ2-1	-	TGTGCCAGCAGTTTGTCAGGGAACCCCTACAATGAGCAGTTCTTC	CASSLSGNPYNEQFF
TRBV2	once	TRBJ2-7	TRBD2	TGTGCCAGCTGCCCCCCGGGCGGGAGGGCACGGGAGCAGTACTTC	CASCPPGGRAREQYF
TRBV7-3	-	TRBJ2-3	TRBD2	TGTGCCAGCAGCTTACGGAGGACTAGCGGGAGGTCTCGCACAGATACGCAGTATTTT	CASSLRRTSGRSRTDTQYF
TRBV29-1	once	TRBJ2-1	-	TGCAGCGTTGAATCGGCAGAAGATTTCTCCTACAATGAGCAGTTCTTC	CSVESAEDFSYNEQFF
TRBV7-3	-	TRBJ2-3	-	TGTGCCAGCAGCTTAAATACCTTCACAGATACGCAGTATTTT	CASSLNTFTDTQYF
TRBV4-1	-	TRBJ2-5	TRBD2	TGCGCCAGCAGCTACGGACTAGCGGAAGAGACCCAGTACTTC	CASSYGLAEETQYF
TRBV4-3	-	TRBJ2-6	-	TGCGCCAGCAGCCAACAAACGGGACTCTCCCCCCCCAACGTCCTGACTTTC	CASSQQTGLSPPNVLTF
TRBV18	-	TRBJ1-4	-	TGTGCCAGCTCACCACCCGGGAGAACTAATGAAAAACTGTTTTTT	CASSPPGRTNEKLFF
TRBV6-5	-	TRBJ2-5	TRBD2	TGTGCCAGCAGTTACTCGATGGGACTAGTGCGAGAGACCCAGTACTTC	CASSYSMGLVRETQYF
TRBV30	-	TRBJ1-6	-	TGTGCCTGGATCGATGACCAAGGGTATGCTTCACCCCTCCACTTT	CAWIDDQGYASPLHF
TRBV19	few	TRBJ2-2	TRBD1	TGTGCCAGTAGCGGACAGGGGGCCTGGGAGCTGTTTTTT	CASSGQGAWELFF
TRBV11-2	-	TRBJ2-7	TRBD1	TGTGCCAGTCAGGGACGGGACAGAGTCTACGAGCAGTACTTC	CASQGRDRVYEQYF
TRBV6-5	-	TRBJ2-5	TRBD2	TGTGCCAGCAGTTACTCGAGGGCGGGAGCCGGGGAGACCCAGTACTTC	CASSYSRAGAGETQYF
TRBV5-4	-	TRBJ2-3	TRBD2	TGTGCCAGCAGCCCACAGGGCGGGAGGAGGTCAGATACGCAGTATTTT	CASSPQGGRRSDTQYF
TRBV9	-	TRBJ2-3	TRBD1	TGTGCCAGCAGTTTCACAGGGGGCAAGACAGATACGCAGTATTTT	CASSFTGGKTDTQYF
TRBV27	-	TRBJ2-3	-	TGTGCCAGCAGCCTTTGGGGGAGGCCTGGTGATACGCAGTATTTT	CASSLWGRPGDTQYF
TRBV7-6	few	TRBJ2-7	TRBD2	TGTGCCAGCAGCTTAGAGACTAGCGGGAGTTACGAGCAGTACTTC	CASSLETSGSYEQYF
TRBV5-8	-	TRBJ2-3	-	TGTGCCAGCAGCTCCACTAGAGATACGCAGTATTTT	CASSSTRDTQYF
TRBV10-3	few	TRBJ1-1	-	TGTGCCATCAGTGAGGTCCAGGTCACGGAAGCTTTCTTT	CAISEVQVTEAFF
TRBV7-3	-	TRBJ2-1	-	TGTGCCAGCAGCCCCCAACCTAGCGTTCTGGCGAATGAGCAGTTCTTC	CASSPQPSVLANEQFF
TRBV27	-	TRBJ2-2	-	TGTGCCAGCTTCGGGACACCGACCGGGGAGCTGTTTTTT	CASFGTPTGELFF
TRBV9	-	TRBJ2-1	-	TGTGCCAGCAGCGTAGGTCACACCAGCTCCTACAATGAGCAGTTCTTC	CASSVGHTSSYNEQFF
TRBV18	-	TRBJ2-2	TRBD2	TGTGCCAGCTCACCTACTAGCGGGGGTAGCACCGGGGAGCTGTTTTTT	CASSPTSGGSTGELFF
TRBV27	-	TRBJ2-1	-	TGTGCCAGCCAACAGGGATATGAGCAGTTCTTC	CASQQGYEQFF
TRBV7-9	-	TRBJ2-7	-	TGTGCCAGCAGCTTACTGTCAGGATTTTCCTACGAGCAGTACTTC	CASSLLSGFSYEQYF
TRBV7-9	-	TRBJ1-4	-	TGTGCATGGAACAGGGCGGATAATGAAAAACTGTTTTTT	CAWNRADNEKLFF
TRBV4-3	-	TRBJ1-1	-	TGCGCCAGCAGCCAATCCCAACTCGGGACTGAAGCTTTCTTT	CASSQSQLGTEAFF
TRBV7-9	-	TRBJ2-5	-	TGTGCCAGCAGCTTAGATCTCGGGGCTCAAGAGACCCAGTACTTC	CASSLDLGAQETQYF
TRBV25-1	-	TRBJ1-5	-	TGTGCCAGCAGCCCCGTCGGGAGCAATCAGCCCCAGCATTTT	CASSPVGSNQPQHF
TRBV5-8	-	TRBJ2-5	TRBD2	TGTGCCAGCAGCTGGAGCGGGAGCCCGGGAGAGACCCAGTACTTC	CASSWSGSPGETQYF
TRBV4-3	-	TRBJ2-7	TRBD2	TGCGCCAGCAGCCAAAGCGCGAATAGCGGGAGGGCCTCCGAGCAGTACTTC	CASSQSANSGRASEQYF
TRBV10-3	-	TRBJ2-7	-	TGTGCCATCAGTGCTGGCGGTAGCTCCTACGAGCAGTACTTC	CAISAGGSSYEQYF
TRBV4-3	-	TRBJ1-4	-	TGCGCCAGCAGCCAAGGGGTCGGTGAAAAACTGTTTTTT	CASSQGVGEKLFF
TRBV19	-	TRBJ2-7	TRBD1	TGTGCCTCAAAAGGACAGGCCTCCTACGAGCAGTACTTC	CASKGQASYEQYF
TRBV5-6	-	TRBJ2-3	TRBD2	TGTGCCAGCAGCTTGCAGGGAGGGCCCTCCACAGATACGCAGTATTTT	CASSLQGGPSTDTQYF
TRBV7-3	-	TRBJ1-4	-	TGTGCCAGCAGCTTCAGGTCCTCGGGGGAAAAACTGTTTTTT	CASSFRSSGEKLFF
TRBV6-6	-	TRBJ1-2	TRBD1	TGTGCCAGCAGTTACAGAGACAGGGGGAGAGGCTACACCTTC	CASSYRDRGRGYTF
TRBV27	-	TRBJ1-2	-	TGTGCCAGCAGTTTACGGACCTCCGGGAGCTATGGCTACACCTTC	CASSLRTSGSYGYTF
TRBV5-1	-	TRBJ2-1	-	TGCGCCAGCAGCTTTGCGCCTAACTCCTACAATGAGCAGTTCTTC	CASSFAPNSYNEQFF
TRBV20-1	-	TRBJ2-1	-	TGCAGTGCTAGAGCCGGCTGTCAGTTCTTC	CSARAGCQFF
TRBV6-1	-	TRBJ1-1	-	TGTGCCAGCACCTACCTGAACACTGAAGCTTTCTTT	CASTYLNTEAFF
TRBV7-2	-	TRBJ2-7	TRBD2	TGTGCCAGCAGCTTCAGCGGGGCTACCTACGAGCAGTACTTC	CASSFSGATYEQYF